The rows below give T cell receptor beta chains drawn from one sample of a study of blood T cell repertoires in COVID-19. This table comes from immunoSEQ multiplex PCR, and its TCRdb copy is limited to in-frame clones, with some not included. The table has fewer than 250,000 clones, about 81% seen once. Sequenced sample: PBMCs or T cells enriched from blood (not recorded which). The receptors were gathered from a woman between 25 and 40 years old who had recovered from COVID-19. Both conserved end residues are part of each CDR3. The D gene is left open where the match is weak. Size values are once, few and many counts, or a class for expanded clones, and some rows have none.

len,j_gene,abundance,d_gene,v_gene,CDR3nt,CDR3aa
13,TRBJ2-5,NA,NA,TRBV29-1,TGCAGCGTCGGAGCGCCGAGCGGGGAGACCCAGTACTTC,CSVGAPSGETQYF
18,TRBJ2-5,NA,NA,TRBV11-2,TGTGCCAGCAGCTTAGGCAGGGTGGAGGGAGTCCACGAAGAGACCCAGTACTTC,CASSLGRVEGVHEETQYF
13,TRBJ2-5,NA,TRBD2,TRBV2,TGTGCCAGTAGCGGGGGGCCGCAAGAGACCCGGTACTTC,CASSGGPQETRYF
14,TRBJ1-5,NA,NA,TRBV3-1/TRBV3-2,TGTGCCAGCAGCCAAGAGAGCAGCAATCAGCCCCAGCATTTT,CASSQESSNQPQHF
17,TRBJ2-3,NA,NA,TRBV3-1/TRBV3-2,TGTGCCAGCAGCTCTCTAGAAAGCCTCCCCTACACAGATACGCAGTATTTT,CASSSLESLPYTDTQYF
19,TRBJ1-1,NA,TRBD1,TRBV9,TGTGCCAGCAGCACGAGGCGTTCGGTCCCACAGGGGGCGGACACTGAAGCTTTCTTT,CASSTRRSVPQGADTEAFF
15,TRBJ2-2,once,NA,TRBV29-1,TGCAGCGTATACCTCTGGGGCACAAACACCGGGGAGCTGTTTTTT,CSVYLWGTNTGELFF
15,TRBJ2-1,NA,TRBD2,TRBV7-2,TGTGCCAGCAGCTTGGGGACTAGCGGGAGAAATGAGCAGTTCTTC,CASSLGTSGRNEQFF
14,TRBJ2-7,NA,TRBD1,TRBV29-1,TGCAGCGTTGTGGGGACAGTCGATCACTACGAGCAGTACTTC,CSVVGTVDHYEQYF
15,TRBJ1-5,NA,NA,TRBV27,TGTGCCAGCAGATTAACAGGGCCCCTCAATCAGCCCCAGCATTTT,CASRLTGPLNQPQHF